These 7 T cell receptor beta chains share one sample of origin, sequenced in a study of T cells in Graves' hyperthyroidism and ophthalmopathy. Template material for amplifying TCR beta CDR3 regions consisted of RNA transcripts. First-round RT-PCR targeting the TCR CDR3 was performed with the HTBI primer set. Using its own MiXCR run on the multiplex PCR reads, TCRdb lists one record per CDR3 protein. The data contain hundreds of thousands of distinct CDR3 sequences, roughly 14% of them singletons. Sequenced sample: blood. The receptors come from a man between 18 and 35 years old with Graves' ophthalmopathy.

This clonotype was found many times. This sequence joins TRBV7-9 and TRBJ2-3, with 11 bases lining up with TRBD1. The trim removed 5 bases at V and 6 bases at J, leaving 7 bases unmatched. CDR1 SEHNR and CDR2 FQNEAQ come from the germline V gene (reference sequence). The CDR3 has 15 amino acids. This chain's CDR3 is CASSIGQGAIDTQYF. The CDR3, as DNA: TGTGCCAGCAGCATTGGACAGGGGGCGATTGATACGCAGTATTTT.

The table lists this clonotype with many counts. The chain employs TRBV7-9 and TRBJ2-7; 9 bases align to TRBD2. CDR1 is SEHNR, CDR2 FQNEAQ, per germline (reference sequence). The CDR3 is 14 residues long. With 2 bases clipped from V and 3 bases from J, the junction kept 2 bases outside the gene matches. Here the CDR3 reads CASSLLAGFYEQYF. The CDR3 DNA reads as TGTGCCAGCAGCTTACTAGCGGGGTTCTACGAGCAGTACTTC.

A note on this clonotype: This may arise from a read error, as a much more abundant clone is one base away. V gene TRBV18 combines with J gene TRBJ1-4; D might be TRBD1 (5 bases). Germline V CDR1 and CDR2: KGHSH, LQKENI. This CDR3 comprises 15 residues. V lost 6 bases and J lost 7, with 18 bases in between. Here the CDR3 DNA reads TGTGCCAGCTCCCCCCGACAGCTAAAGAGTGAAAAACTGTTTTTT. Its protein product is CASSPRQLKSEKLFF.

In this sample, this clonotype turned up many times. The chain has TRBV9 and TRBJ2-3; no definite D call. Germline lookup yields CDR1 SGDLS and CDR2 YYNGEE. The CDR3 has 15 residues. Trimming removed 4 bases at V and 5 bases at J, with 17 bases between. The CDR3 DNA reads TGTGCCAGCAGCCCCCAGGCCCATAAAGGAGATACGCAGTATTTT. It specifies CASSPQAHKGDTQYF.

This clonotype has ten or more counts. The chain links TRBV12-3 or TRBV12-4 to TRBJ2-7, with D unresolved. This CDR3 comprises 15 residues. V was clipped by 1 base and J by 0 bases, with 10 bases between them. CDR3 nucleotide sequence: TGTGCCAGCAGTTTAGATGGGATCCGCTCCTACGAGCAGTACTTC. This encodes CASSLDGIRSYEQYF.

As concerns this clonotype: This CDR3 is missing its conserved last phenylalanine or tryptophan, likely due to a read error. The V call is TRBV5-1, the J call TRBJ2-3; TRBD1 agrees at 10 bases. The CDR3 runs to 15 residues. The junction had 2 bases not matched to a gene; V was cut back by 3 bases and J by 1 base. CDR1 and CDR2 from the germline V gene are SGHRS and YFSETQ. CDR3 coding DNA: TGCGCCAGCAGCTCCGGGACAGGGGGCACAGATACGCAGTATCTT. It specifies CASSSGTGGTDTQYL.

This chain links TRBV14 with TRBJ2-1; TRBD2 aligns across 11 bases. With 4 bases clipped from V and 5 bases from J, the junction kept 1 base outside the gene matches. In germline, CDR1 is SGHDN, CDR2 FVKESK. This CDR3 contains 14 residues. The CDR3: CASSRLAGNNEQFF. CDR3 sequence (DNA): TGTGCCAGCAGCCGACTAGCGGGAAACAATGAGCAGTTCTTC.